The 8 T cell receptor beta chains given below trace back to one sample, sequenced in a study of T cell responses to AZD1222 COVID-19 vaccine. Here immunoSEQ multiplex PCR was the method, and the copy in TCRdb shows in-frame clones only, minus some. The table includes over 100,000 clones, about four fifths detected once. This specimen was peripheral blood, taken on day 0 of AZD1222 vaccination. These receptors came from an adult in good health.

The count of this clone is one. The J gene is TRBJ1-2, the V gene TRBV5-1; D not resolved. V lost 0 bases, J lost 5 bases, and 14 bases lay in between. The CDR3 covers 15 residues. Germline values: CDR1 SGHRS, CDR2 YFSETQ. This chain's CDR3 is CASSLGASVSYGYTF. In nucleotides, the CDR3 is TGCGCCAGCAGCTTGGGGGCCAGCGTTTCATATGGCTACACCTTC.

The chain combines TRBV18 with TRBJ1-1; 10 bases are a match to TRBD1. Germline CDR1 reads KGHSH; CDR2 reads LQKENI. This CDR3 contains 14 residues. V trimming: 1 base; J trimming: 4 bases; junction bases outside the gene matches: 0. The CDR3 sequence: CASSPRTGGTEAFF. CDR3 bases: TGTGCCAGCTCACCACGGACAGGGGGCACTGAAGCTTTCTTT.

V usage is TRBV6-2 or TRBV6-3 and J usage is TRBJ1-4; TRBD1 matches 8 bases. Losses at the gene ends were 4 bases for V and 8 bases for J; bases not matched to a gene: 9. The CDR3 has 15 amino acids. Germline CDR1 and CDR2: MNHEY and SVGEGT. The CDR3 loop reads CASSSDRGAGEKLFF. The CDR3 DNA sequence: TGTGCCAGCAGTTCCGACAGGGGAGCAGGAGAAAAACTGTTTTTT.

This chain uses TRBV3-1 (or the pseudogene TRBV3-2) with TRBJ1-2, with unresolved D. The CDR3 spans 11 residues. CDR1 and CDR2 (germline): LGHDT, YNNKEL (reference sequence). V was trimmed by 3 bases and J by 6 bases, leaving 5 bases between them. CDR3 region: CASSQGHGYTF. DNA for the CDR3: TGTGCCAGCAGCCAGGGCCATGGCTACACCTTC.

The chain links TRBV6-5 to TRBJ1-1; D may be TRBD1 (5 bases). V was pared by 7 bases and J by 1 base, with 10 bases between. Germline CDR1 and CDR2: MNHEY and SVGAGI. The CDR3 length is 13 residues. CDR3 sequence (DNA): TGTGCCAGCACCATTCAGGGGAACACTGAAGCTTTCTTT. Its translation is CASTIQGNTEAFF.

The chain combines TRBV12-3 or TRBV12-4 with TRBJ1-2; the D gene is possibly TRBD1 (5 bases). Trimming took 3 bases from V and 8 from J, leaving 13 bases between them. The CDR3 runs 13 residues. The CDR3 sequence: CASSFEGAGGYTF. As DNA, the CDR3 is TGTGCCAGCAGTTTTGAAGGGGCAGGAGGCTACACCTTC.

This CDR3 is CASTVFNYGYTF. Written as DNA, the CDR3 is TGTGCCAGCACGGTATTTAACTATGGCTACACCTTC. V gene TRBV7-2 combines with J gene TRBJ1-2; no firm D call. The V gene's germline CDR1 is SGHTA and CDR2 FQGNSA. CDR3 length: 12 residues. The germline V and J ends were trimmed by 7 bases and 1 base, with 7 bases remaining between them.

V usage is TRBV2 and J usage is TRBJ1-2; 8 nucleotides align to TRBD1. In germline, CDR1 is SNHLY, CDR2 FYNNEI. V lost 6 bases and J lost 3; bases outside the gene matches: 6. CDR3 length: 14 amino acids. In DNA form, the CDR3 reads TGTGCCAGCAGGGCGGACAGGGTGCACTATGGCTACACCTTC. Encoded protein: CASRADRVHYGYTF.